This T cell receptor (beta chain) was retrieved from a study of regulatory T cells in long-lasting Graves disease. Study-wide findings and caveats: Persistent cases favored TRBV28, TRBJ1-2 and TRBJ2-5.

The time point: newly diagnosed GD, antithyroid drugs for less than 3 months. Making the TCR library involved RNA that had been extracted from PBMCs. Germline CDR1 SNHLY, CDR2 FYNNEI. The CDR3 spans 12 residues. V was cut by 8 bases and J by 11 bases, with 18 bases left in between. Building the TCR beta libraries relied on iRepertoire HTBI primers, and CDR3 regions underwent Arm-PCR. In TCRdb, the multiplex PCR reads were re-called with MiXCR into one record per CDR3 protein. The table has 500,000 or so distinct CDR3 sequences, 15% to 20% seen once. This clonotype was found a few times. Its antigen is undetermined. The same sample was also used in a study of T cells in Graves' hyperthyroidism and ophthalmopathy. That work contributes: Blood also showed most of the thyroid clonotypes that were expanded above 0.001.

The sequenced sample was peripheral blood mononuclear cells (PBMCs), obtained at new diagnosis, from a patient treated with antithyroid drugs. This chain connects TRBV2 to TRBJ1-1; D possibly corresponds to TRBD1 (6 bases). The origin of this receptor is a woman aged 40 to 65 with Graves disease. CDR3 residues: CASSKEGGPAFF. The CDR3 nucleotides read TGTGCCAGCTCAAAGGAGGGGGGTCCGGCTTTCTTT.